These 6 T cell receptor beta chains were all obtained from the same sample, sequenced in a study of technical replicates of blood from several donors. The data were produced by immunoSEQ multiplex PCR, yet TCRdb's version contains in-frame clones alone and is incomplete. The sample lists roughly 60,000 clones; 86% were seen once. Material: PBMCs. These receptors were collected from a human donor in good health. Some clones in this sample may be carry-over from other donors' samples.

The CDR3 DNA is TGCGCCAGCGGAACGGTAGCGGGAGTACAGGAGCAGTTCTTC. Amino acid sequence: CASGTVAGVQEQFF. The genes are TRBV5-1 and TRBJ2-1; the match to TRBD2 covers 9 bases. Trimming removed 7 bases from V and 10 bases from J; junction bases left unmatched: 12. This CDR3 is built from 14 residues. CDR1 is SGHRS, CDR2 YFSETQ, per germline.

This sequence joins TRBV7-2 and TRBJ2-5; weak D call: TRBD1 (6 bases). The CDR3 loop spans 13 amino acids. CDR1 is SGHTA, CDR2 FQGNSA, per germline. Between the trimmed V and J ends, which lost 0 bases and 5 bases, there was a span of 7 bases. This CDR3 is CASSLAGAETQYF. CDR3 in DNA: TGTGCCAGCAGCTTAGCGGGGGCTGAGACCCAGTACTTC.

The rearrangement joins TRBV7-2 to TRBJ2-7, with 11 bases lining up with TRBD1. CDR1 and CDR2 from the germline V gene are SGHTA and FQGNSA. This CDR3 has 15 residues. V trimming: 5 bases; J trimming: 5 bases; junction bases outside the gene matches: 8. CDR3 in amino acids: CASSTWTGGNDEQYF. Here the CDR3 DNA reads TGTGCCAGCAGCACCTGGACAGGGGGCAACGACGAGCAGTACTTC.

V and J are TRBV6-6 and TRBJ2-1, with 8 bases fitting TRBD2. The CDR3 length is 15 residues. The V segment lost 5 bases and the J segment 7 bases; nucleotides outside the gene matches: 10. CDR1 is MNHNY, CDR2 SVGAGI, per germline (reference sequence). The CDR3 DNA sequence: TGTGCCAGCAGTAAGGGACTAGGAGGAGAAAATGAGCAGTTCTTC. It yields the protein CASSKGLGGENEQFF.

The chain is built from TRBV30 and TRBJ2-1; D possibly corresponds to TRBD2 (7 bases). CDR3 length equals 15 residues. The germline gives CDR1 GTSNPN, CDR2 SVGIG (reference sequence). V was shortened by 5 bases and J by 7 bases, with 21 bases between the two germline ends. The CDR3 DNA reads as TGTGCCTGGTCGTCATTGGGGGGGGCCGGGAATGAGCAGTTCTTC. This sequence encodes CAWSSLGGAGNEQFF. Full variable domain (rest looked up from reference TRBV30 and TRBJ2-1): SQTIHQWPATLVQPVGSPLSLECTVEGTSNPNLYWYRQAAGRGLQLLFYSVGIGQISSEVPQNLSASRPQDRQFILSSKKLLLSDSGFYLCAWSSLGGAGNEQFFGPGTRLTVL.

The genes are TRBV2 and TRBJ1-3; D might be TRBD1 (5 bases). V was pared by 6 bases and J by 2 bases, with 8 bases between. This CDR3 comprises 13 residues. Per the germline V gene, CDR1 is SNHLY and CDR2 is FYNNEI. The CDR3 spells CASRGVTGNTIYF. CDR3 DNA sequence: TGTGCCAGCAGAGGGGTAACTGGAAACACCATATATTTT.